This TCR beta chain was profiled in a study of blood T cell repertoires in COVID-19. Study overall: The cDNA or gDNA used as material had been derived from T cells, B-cell-depleted T cells, or PBMCs.

The protocol was immunoSEQ multiplex PCR, while the TCRdb copy is restricted to in-frame clones and leaves out a portion. There are 150,000 to 200,000 clones in the sample; about 84% occur only once, and around 5.9% lies in the top ten. Ages ranged from about 18 to 100 years, with residence in some 25 US areas. Participants were placed into cohorts based on the clinical history they reported. This CDR3 spans 14 amino acids. The V gene's germline CDR1 is MNHEY and CDR2 SVGAGI. V lost 6 bases and J 4 bases, leaving 14 bases between the germline ends. The clonotype originates from a man aged 35 to 55 who had recovered from COVID-19. The V call is TRBV6-5, the J call TRBJ2-3; the D gene is possibly TRBD2 (5 bases). Sequenced input: PBMCs or T cells enriched from blood (not recorded which). The CDR3 sequence: CASRAEDAADTQYF. The CDR3 bases are TGTGCCAGCAGAGCGGAAGACGCCGCAGATACGCAGTATTTT.